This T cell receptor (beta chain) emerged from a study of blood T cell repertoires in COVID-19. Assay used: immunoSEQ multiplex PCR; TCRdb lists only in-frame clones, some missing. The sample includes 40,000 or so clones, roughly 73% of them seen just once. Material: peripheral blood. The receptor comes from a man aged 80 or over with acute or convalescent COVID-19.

The CDR3 sequence is CASSPGTGGREQYF. Written as DNA, the CDR3 is TGTGCCAGCAGTCCCGGGACAGGGGGCCGCGAGCAGTACTTC. This chain uses TRBV7-2 with TRBJ2-7; 12 bases align to TRBD1. From germline, CDR1 is SGHTA and CDR2 FQGNSA. This CDR3 is 14 amino acids long. V lost 6 bases, J lost 6 bases, and 6 bases stayed unmatched.